This T cell receptor beta chain was sequenced during a study of blood T cells in healthy people across ages. This clonotype was detected only a few times. For the second PCR, which ran for 7 to 11 cycles, a sample-barcoded 5' primer and a J-beta primer mix were used. TCRdb reprocessed the 5' RACE reads with MiXCR, giving one entry per CDR3 protein. The table has some 1,500,000 distinct CDR3 sequences, about 42% seen once; the top ten hold 4%. Deletions cut 0 bases from V and 4 bases from J, with 10 bases between. The CDR3 has 15 amino acids. Germline CDR1 and CDR2: LGHNA and YSLEER. The chain uses TRBV4-3 and TRBJ2-1; no clear D. The TCR comes from a woman aged 18-29 years in good health. The sample consisted of blood. The CDR3, as DNA: TGCGCCAGCAGCCAAGATGATCAAAAGTACAATGAGCAGTTCTTC. Translating it yields CASSQDDQKYNEQFF.